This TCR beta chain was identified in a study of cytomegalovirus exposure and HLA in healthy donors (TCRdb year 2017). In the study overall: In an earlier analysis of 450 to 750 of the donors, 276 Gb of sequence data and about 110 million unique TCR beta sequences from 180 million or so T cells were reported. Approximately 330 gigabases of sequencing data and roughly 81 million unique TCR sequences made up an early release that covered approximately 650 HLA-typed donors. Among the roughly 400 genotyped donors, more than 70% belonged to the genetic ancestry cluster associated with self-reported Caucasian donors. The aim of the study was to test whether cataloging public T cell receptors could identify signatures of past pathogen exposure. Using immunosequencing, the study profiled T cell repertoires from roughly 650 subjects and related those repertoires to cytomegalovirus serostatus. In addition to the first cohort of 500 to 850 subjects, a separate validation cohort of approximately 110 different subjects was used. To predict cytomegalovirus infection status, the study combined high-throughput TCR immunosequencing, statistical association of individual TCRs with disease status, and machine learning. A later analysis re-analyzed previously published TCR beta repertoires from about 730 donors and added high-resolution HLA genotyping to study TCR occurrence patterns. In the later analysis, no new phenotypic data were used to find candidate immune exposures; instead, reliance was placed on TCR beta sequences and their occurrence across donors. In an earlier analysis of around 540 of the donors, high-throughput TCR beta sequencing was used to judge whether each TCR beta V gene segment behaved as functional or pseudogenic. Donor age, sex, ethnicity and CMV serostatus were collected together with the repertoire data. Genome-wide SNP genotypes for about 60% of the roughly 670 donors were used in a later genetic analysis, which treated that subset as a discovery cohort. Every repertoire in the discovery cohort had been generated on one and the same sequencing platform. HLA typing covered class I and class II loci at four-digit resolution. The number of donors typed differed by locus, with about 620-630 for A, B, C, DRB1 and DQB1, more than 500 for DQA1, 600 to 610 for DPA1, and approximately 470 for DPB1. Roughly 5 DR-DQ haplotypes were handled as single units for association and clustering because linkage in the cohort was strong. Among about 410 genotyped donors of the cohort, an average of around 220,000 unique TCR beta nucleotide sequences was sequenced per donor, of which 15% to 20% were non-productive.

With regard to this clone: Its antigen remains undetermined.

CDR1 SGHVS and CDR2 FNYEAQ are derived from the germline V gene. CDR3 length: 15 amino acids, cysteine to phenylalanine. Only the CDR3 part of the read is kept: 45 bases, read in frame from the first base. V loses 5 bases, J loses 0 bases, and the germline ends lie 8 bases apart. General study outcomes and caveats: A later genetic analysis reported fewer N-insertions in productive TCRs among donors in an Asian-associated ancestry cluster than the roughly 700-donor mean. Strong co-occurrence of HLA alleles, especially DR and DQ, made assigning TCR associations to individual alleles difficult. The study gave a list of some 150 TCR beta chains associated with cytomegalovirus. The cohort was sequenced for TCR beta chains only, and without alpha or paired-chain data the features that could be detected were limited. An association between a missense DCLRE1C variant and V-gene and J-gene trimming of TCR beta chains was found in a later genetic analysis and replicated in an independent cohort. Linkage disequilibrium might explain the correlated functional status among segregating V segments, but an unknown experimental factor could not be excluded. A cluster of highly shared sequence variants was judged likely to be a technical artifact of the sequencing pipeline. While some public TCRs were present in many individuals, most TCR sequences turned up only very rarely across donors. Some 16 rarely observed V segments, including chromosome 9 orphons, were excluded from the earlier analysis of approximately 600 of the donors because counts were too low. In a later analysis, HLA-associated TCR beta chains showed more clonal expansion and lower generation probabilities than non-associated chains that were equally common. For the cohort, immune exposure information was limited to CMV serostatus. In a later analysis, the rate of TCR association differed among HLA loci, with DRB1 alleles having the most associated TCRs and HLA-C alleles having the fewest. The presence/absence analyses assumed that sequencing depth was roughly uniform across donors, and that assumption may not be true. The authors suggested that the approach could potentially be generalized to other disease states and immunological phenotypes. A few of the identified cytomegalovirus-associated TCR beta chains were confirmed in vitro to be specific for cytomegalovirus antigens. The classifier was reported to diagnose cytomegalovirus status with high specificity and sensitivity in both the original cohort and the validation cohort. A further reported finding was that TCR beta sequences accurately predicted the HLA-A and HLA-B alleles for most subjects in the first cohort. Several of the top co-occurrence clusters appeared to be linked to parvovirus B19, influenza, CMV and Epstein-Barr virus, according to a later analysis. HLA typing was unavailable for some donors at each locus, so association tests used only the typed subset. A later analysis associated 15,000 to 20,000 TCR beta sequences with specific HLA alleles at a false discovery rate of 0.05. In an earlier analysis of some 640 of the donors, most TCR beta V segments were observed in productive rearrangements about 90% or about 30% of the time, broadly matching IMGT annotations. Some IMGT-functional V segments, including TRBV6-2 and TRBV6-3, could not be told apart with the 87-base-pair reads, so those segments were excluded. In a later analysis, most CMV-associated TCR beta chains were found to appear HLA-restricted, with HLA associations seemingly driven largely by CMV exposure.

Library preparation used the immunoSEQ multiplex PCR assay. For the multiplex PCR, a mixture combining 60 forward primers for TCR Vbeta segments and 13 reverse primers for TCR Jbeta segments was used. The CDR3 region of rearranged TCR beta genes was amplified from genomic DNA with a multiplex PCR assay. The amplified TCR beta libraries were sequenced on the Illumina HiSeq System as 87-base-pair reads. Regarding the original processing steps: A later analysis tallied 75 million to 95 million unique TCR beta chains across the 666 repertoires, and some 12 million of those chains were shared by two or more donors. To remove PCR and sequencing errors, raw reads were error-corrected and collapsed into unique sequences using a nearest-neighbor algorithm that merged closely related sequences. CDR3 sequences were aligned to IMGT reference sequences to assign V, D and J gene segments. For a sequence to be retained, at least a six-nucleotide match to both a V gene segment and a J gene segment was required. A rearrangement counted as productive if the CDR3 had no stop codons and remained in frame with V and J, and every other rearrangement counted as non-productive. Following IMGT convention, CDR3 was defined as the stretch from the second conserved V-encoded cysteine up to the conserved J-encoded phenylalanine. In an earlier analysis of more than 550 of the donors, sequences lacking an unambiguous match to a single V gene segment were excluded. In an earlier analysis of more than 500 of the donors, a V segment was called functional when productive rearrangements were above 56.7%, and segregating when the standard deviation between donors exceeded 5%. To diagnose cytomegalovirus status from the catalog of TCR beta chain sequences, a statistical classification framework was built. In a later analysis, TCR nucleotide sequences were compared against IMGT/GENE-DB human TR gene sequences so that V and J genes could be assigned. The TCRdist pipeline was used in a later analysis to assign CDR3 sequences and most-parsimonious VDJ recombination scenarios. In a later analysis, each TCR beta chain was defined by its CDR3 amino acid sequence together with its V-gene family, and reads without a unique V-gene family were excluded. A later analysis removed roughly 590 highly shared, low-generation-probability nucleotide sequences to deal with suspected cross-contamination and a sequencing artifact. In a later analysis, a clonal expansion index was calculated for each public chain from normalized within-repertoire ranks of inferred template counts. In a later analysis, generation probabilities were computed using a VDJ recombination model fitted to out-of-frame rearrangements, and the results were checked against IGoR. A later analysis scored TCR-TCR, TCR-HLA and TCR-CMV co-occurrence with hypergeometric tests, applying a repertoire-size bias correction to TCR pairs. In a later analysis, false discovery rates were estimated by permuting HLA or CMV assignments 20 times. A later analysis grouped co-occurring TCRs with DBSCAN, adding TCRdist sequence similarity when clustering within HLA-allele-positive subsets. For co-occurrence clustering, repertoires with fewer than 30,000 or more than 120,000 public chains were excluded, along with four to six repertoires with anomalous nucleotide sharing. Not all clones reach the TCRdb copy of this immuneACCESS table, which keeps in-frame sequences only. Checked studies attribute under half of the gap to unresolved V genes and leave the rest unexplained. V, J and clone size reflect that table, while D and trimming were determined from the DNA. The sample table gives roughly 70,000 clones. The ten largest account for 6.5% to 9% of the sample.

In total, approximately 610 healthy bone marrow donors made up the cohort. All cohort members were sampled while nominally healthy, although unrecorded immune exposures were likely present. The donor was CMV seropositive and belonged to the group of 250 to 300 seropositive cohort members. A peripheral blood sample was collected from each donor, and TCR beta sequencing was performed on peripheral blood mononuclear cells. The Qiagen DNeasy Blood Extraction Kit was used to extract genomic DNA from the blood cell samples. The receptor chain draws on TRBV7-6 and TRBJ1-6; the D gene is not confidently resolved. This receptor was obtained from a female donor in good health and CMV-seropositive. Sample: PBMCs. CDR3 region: CASSPSISYNSPLHF. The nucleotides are TGTGCCAGCAGCCCATCTATCTCCTATAATTCACCCCTCCACTTT.